This TCR beta chain was documented in a study of cytomegalovirus exposure and HLA in healthy donors. This clone was observed a single time. PCR used 60 Vbeta primers and 13 Jbeta primers. The protocol was immunoSEQ multiplex PCR, while the TCRdb copy is restricted to in-frame clones and leaves out a portion. Found here are more than 150,000 clones, about four fifths of them singletons; the top ten hold around 6%. Source material: PBMCs. The sequence came from a woman in her 30s in good health and CMV-seropositive.

In nucleotides, the CDR3 is TGCAGCGCGACAGGGCGGGCGGCGTTTGATACGCAGTATTTT. Encoded protein: CSATGRAAFDTQYF. The chain carries TRBV29-1 and TRBJ2-3; TRBD1 agrees at 7 bases. The length of the CDR3 is 14 residues. J was trimmed by 6 bases and V by 7 bases; bases with no gene match: 13. From germline, CDR1 is SQVTM and CDR2 ANQGSEA.